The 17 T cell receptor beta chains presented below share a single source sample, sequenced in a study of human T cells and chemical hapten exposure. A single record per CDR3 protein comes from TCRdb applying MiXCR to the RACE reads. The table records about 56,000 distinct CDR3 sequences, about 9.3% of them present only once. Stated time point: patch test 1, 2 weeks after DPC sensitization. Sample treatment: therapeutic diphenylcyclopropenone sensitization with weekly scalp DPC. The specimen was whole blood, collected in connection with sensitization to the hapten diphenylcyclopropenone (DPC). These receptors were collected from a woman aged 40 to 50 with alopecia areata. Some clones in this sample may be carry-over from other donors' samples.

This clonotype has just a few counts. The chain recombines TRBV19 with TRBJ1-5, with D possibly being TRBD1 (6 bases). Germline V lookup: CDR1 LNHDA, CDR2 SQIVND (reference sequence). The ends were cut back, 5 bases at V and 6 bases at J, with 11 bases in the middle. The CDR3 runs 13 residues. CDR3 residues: CASSPRTVQPQHF. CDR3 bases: TGTGCCAGTAGTCCGAGGACAGTTCAGCCCCAGCATTTT.

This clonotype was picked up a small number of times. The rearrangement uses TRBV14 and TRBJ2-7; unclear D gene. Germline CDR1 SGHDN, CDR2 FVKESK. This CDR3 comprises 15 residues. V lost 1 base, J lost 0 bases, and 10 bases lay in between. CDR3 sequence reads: CASSQVRGTSYEQYF. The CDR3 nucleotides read TGTGCCAGCAGCCAAGTACGTGGCACCTCCTACGAGCAGTACTTC.

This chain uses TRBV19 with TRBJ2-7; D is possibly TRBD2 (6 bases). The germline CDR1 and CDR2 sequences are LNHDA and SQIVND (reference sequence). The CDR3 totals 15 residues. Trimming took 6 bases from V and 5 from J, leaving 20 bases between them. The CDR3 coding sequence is TGTGCCAGTAGCCCCGGAGCACGGCGGGGCGACGAGCAGTACTTC. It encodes CASSPGARRGDEQYF. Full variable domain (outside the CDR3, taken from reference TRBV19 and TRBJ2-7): DGGITQSPKYLFRKEGQNVTLSCEQNLNHDAMYWYRQDPGQGLRLIYYSQIVNDFQKGDIAEGYSVSREKKESFPLTVTSAQKNPTAFYLCASSPGARRGDEQYFGPGTRLTVT.

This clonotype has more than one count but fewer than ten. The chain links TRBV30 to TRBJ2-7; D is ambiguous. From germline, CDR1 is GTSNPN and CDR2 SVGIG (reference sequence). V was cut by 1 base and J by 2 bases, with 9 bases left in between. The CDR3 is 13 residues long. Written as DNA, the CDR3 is TGTGCCTGGAGTGGGGCAGGCGCCTACGAGCAGTACTTC. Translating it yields CAWSGAGAYEQYF.

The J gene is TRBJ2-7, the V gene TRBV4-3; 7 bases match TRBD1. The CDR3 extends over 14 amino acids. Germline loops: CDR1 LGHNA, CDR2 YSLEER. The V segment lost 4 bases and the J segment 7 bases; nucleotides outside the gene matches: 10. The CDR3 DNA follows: TGCGCCAGCAGCCTGTCCCGGGACAGAGGGGAGCAGTACTTC. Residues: CASSLSRDRGEQYF.

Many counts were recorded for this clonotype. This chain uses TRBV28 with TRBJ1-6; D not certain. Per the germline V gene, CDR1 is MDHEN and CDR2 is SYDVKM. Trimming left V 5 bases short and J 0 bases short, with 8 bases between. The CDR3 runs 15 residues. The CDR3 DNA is TGTGCCAGCAGTCTTAGACACTCCTATAATTCACCCCTCCACTTT. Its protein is CASSLRHSYNSPLHF. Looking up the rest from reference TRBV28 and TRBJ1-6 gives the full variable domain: DVKVTQSSRYLVKRTGEKVFLECVQDMDHENMFWYRQDPGLGLRLIYFSYDVKMKEKGDIPEGYSVSREKKERFSLILESASTNQTSMYLCASSLRHSYNSPLHFGNGTRLTVT.

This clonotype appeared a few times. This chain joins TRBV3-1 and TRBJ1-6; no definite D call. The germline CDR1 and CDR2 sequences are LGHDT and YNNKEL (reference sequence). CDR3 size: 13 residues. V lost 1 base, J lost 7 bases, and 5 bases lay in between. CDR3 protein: CASSQVENSPLHF. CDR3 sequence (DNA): TGTGCCAGCAGCCAAGTTGAGAATTCACCCCTCCACTTT.

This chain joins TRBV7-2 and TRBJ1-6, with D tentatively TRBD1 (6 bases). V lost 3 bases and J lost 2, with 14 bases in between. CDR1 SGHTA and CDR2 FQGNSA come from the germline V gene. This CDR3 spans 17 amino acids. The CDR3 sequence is CASSFIQGTAYNSPLHF. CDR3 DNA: TGTGCCAGCAGCTTTATACAGGGTACGGCCTATAATTCACCCCTCCACTTT. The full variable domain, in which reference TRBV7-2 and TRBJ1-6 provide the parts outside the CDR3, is GAGVSQSPSNKVTEKGKDVELRCDPISGHTALYWYRQSLGQGLEFLIYFQGNSAPDKSGLPSDRFSAERTGGSVSTLTIQRTQQEDSAVYLCASSFIQGTAYNSPLHFGNGTRLTVT.

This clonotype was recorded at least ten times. This chain's CDR3 is CSAPIYYGYTF. CDR3 in DNA: TGCAGTGCTCCGATTTACTATGGCTACACCTTC. The chain has TRBV20-1 and TRBJ1-2; D is unresolved. The V gene lost 5 bases and the J gene lost 3 bases, with 7 bases spanning the gap. CDR1 DFQATT and CDR2 SNEGSKA come from the germline V gene (reference sequence). The CDR3 sequence is 11 residues long.

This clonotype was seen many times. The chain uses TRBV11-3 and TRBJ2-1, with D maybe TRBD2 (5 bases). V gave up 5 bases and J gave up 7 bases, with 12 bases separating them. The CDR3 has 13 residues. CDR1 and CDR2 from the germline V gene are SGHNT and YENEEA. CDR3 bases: TGTGCCAGCAGCCTATCGGGGTGGAATGAGCAGTTCTTC. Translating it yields CASSLSGWNEQFF.

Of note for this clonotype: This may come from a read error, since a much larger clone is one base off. CDR3 region: CANSPATSGVSYEQYF. The CDR3 coding sequence is TGCGCCAACAGCCCGGCGACTAGCGGGGTCTCCTACGAGCAGTACTTC. The chain combines TRBV5-1 with TRBJ2-7; 11 bases line up with TRBD2. Germline loops: CDR1 SGHRS, CDR2 YFSETQ. There are 16 residues in the CDR3.

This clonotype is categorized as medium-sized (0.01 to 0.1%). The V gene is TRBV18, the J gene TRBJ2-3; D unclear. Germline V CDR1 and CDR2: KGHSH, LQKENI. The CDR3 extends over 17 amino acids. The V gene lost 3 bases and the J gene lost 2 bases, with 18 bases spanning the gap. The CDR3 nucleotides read TGTGCCAGCTCACCTTTCGTCGCCAGAGGATACACAGATACGCAGTATTTT. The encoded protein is CASSPFVARGYTDTQYF.

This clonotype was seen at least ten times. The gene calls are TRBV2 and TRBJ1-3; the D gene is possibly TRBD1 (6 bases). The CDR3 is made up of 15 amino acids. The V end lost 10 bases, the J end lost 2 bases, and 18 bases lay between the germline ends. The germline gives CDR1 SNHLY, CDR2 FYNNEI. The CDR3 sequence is CATHHREEAGNTIYF. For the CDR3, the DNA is TGTGCCACCCACCACAGGGAGGAGGCTGGAAACACCATATATTTT. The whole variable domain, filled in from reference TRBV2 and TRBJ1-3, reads EPEVTQTPSHQVTQMGQEVILRCVPISNHLYFYWYRQILGQKVEFLVSFYNNEISEKSEIFDDQFSVERPDGSNFTLKIRSTKLEDSAMYFCATHHREEAGNTIYFGEGSWLTVV.

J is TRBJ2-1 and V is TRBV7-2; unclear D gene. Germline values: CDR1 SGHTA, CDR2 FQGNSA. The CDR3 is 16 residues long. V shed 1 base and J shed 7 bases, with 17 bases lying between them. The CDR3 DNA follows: TGTGCCAGCAGCTTAGTGAGGCCGATTAAGGGTAATGAGCAGTTCTTC. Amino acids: CASSLVRPIKGNEQFF.

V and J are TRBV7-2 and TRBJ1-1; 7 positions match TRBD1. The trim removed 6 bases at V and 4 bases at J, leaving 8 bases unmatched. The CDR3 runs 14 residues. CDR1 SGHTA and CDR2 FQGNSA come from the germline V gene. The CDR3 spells CASRTDRAGTEAFF. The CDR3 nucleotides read TGTGCCAGCAGAACCGACAGGGCCGGCACTGAAGCTTTCTTT.

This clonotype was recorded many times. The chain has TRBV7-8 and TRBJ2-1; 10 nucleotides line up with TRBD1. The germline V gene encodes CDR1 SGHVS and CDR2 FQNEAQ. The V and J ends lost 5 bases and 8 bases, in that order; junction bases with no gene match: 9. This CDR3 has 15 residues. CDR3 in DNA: TGTGCCAGCAGCCCTCCCGGGACAGGGGAGGATGAGCAGTTCTTC. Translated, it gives CASSPPGTGEDEQFF.

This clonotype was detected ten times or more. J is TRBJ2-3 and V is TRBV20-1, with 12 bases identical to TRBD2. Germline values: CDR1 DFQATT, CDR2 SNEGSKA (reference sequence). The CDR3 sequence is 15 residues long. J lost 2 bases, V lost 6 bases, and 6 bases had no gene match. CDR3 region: CSARGLAGNTDTQYF. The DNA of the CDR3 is TGCAGTGCAAGGGGACTAGCGGGTAACACAGATACGCAGTATTTT.